Below, one TCR beta chain is given with its context. V lost 0 bases, J lost 2 bases, and 14 bases lay in between. The germline V gene has CDR1 LNHDA and CDR2 SQIVND (reference sequence). The CDR3 has 16 residues. This sample stems from a study of T cells in Graves' hyperthyroidism and ophthalmopathy. RNA transcripts served as the template for amplifying TCR beta CDR3 regions. The study used the HTBI primer set for a first-round RT-PCR of the TCR CDR3. TCRdb independently ran MiXCR on the multiplex PCR reads; one entry per CDR3 protein. Of approximately 870,000 distinct CDR3 sequences in the sample, 35% to 45% were seen once.

Sequencing input: blood. The receptor's source is a man in his late teens or twenties with Graves' hyperthyroidism. V is TRBV19 and J is TRBJ2-7; D may be TRBD1 or TRBD2 (5 bases each). CDR3 in DNA: TGTGCCAGTAGTATAGAGGCAGGGACCGGCCCCTACGAGCAGTACTTC. It codes for CASSIEAGTGPYEQYF.